The T cell receptor beta chain described here comes from a study of beta chain features in type 1 diabetes. Reverse transcribing all isolated RNA meant expressed TCRB transcripts were sequenced. Some clones are missing from TCRdb's copy, which holds only in-frame ones; the method was immunoSEQ multiplex PCR. The sample has under 300,000 clones, 8% seen once. The TCR was taken from a woman younger than 30 in good health. Sequenced: central memory CD4+ T cells from blood.

CDR3 coding DNA: TGTGCCAGCTCACCTGGACTAGCGGGAGGCAATGAGCAGTTCTTC. Protein: CASSPGLAGGNEQFF. This chain joins TRBV18 and TRBJ2-1, with 14 nucleotides matching TRBD2. V shed 3 bases, J shed 6 bases, and the junction held 1 base outside the gene matches. This CDR3 contains 15 residues. In germline, CDR1 is KGHSH, CDR2 LQKENI.